A single sample is the source of the 19 T cell receptor beta chains below, sequenced in a study of blood T cell repertoires in COVID-19. TCRdb keeps only in-frame clones here, not all; method: immunoSEQ multiplex PCR. The table records 140,000 to 150,000 clones, roughly 87% of them present only once. Sequencing was carried out using peripheral blood. These receptors were taken from a woman aged 45-65 years with acute or convalescent COVID-19.

The chain links TRBV5-1 to TRBJ2-7; 8 bases are shared with TRBD1. V trimming: 0 bases; J trimming: 7 bases; junction bases outside the gene matches: 6. CDR1 is SGHRS, CDR2 YFSETQ, per germline. The CDR3 is 14 residues long. In DNA form, the CDR3 reads TGCGCCAGCAGCTTGGCCGGACAGGGAAGGGAGCAGTACTTC. Protein: CASSLAGQGREQYF.

The genes are TRBV5-1 and TRBJ2-1; 7 nucleotides align to TRBD1. The germline V gene has CDR1 SGHRS and CDR2 YFSETQ. V shed 0 bases and J 4 bases; nucleotides not matched to a gene: 7. This CDR3 spans 16 amino acids. The CDR3 protein is CASSLGGTEPYNEQFF. The CDR3 bases are TGCGCCAGCAGCTTGGGTGGGACAGAGCCTTACAATGAGCAGTTCTTC.

J is TRBJ2-3 and V is TRBV19; no clear D. The CDR3 has 18 amino acids. V was shortened by 3 bases and J by 3 bases, with 22 bases between the two germline ends. Germline V lookup: CDR1 LNHDA, CDR2 SQIVND (reference sequence). The CDR3 sequence: CASSILRRVWLNTDTQYF. The CDR3 DNA reads TGTGCCAGTAGTATTCTGCGTCGGGTTTGGCTAAATACAGATACGCAGTATTTT.

This rearrangement joins TRBV9 to TRBJ2-7; 9 nucleotides line up with TRBD1. This CDR3 is built from 14 residues. V lost 4 bases to trimming and J lost 4 bases; unmatched junction nucleotides: 6. The germline CDR1 and CDR2 sequences are SGDLS and YYNGEE. DNA of the CDR3: TGTGCCAGCAGCTCCCGGGACAGGGAATACGAGCAGTACTTC. It specifies CASSSRDREYEQYF.

CDR3 sequence reads: CASSLQGYQPQHF. The CDR3, as DNA: TGTGCCAGCAGCTTACAGGGGTATCAGCCCCAGCATTTT. The chain combines TRBV7-2 with TRBJ1-5, with D perhaps matching TRBD1 (6 bases). The CDR3 length is 13 residues. V gave up 2 bases and J gave up 5 bases, with 7 bases separating them. CDR1 is SGHTA and CDR2 is FQGNSA in the germline V gene.

V gene TRBV27 combines with J gene TRBJ1-1; D remains unclear. Trimming shortened V by 3 bases and J by 3 bases, and 17 bases separated the two germline ends. The CDR3 loop spans 16 amino acids. From germline, CDR1 is MNHEY and CDR2 SMNVEV (reference sequence). The CDR3: CASSFIPRAGDTEAFF. In DNA, the CDR3 is TGTGCCAGCAGTTTTATCCCTCGGGCCGGGGACACTGAAGCTTTCTTT.

The rearrangement joins TRBV5-1 to TRBJ1-2, with D perhaps matching TRBD1 (6 bases). Trimming left V 4 bases short and J 7 bases short, with 17 bases between. Germline-derived CDR1 and CDR2 are SGHRS and YFSETQ. The CDR3 spans 14 residues. The CDR3 region is CASSGQQGRGGYTF. Here the CDR3 DNA reads TGCGCCAGCAGCGGACAACAGGGTCGGGGTGGCTACACCTTC.

V and J are TRBV6-6 and TRBJ2-7, with TRBD2 matching 8 bases. The CDR3 runs to 16 residues. J was trimmed by 2 bases and V by 7 bases; bases with no gene match: 13. Germline CDR1 and CDR2: MNHNY and SVGAGI (reference sequence). The CDR3 DNA reads TGTGCCAGCACGACAGCACCGGCAGCGGGAGCCTACGAGCAGTACTTC. The encoded protein is CASTTAPAAGAYEQYF.

CDR3 DNA sequence: TGTGCCAGTAGCCGGACAGGGGATAGCGCCAACTATGGCTACACCTTC. Translating gives CASSRTGDSANYGYTF. This sequence joins TRBV19 and TRBJ1-2; 9 bases are shared with TRBD1. J lost 2 bases, V lost 6 bases, and 10 bases had no gene match. The CDR3 is made up of 16 amino acids. Looked up from germline, CDR1 is LNHDA and CDR2 is SQIVND (reference sequence).

This chain links TRBV7-3 with TRBJ2-3; D unresolved. Per germline, CDR1 SGHTA and CDR2 FQGTGA. V dropped 2 bases and J dropped 3 bases, with 9 bases sitting between them. CDR3 length: 14 amino acids. Here the CDR3 reads CASSLGPVTDTQYF. The DNA for the CDR3 is TGTGCCAGCAGCTTAGGGCCAGTGACAGATACGCAGTATTTT.

The chain is built from TRBV15 and TRBJ1-2; D possibly corresponds to TRBD1 (5 bases). The CDR3 runs 14 residues. Germline V gene lookup returns CDR1 LNHNV and CDR2 YYDKDF (reference sequence). Trimming took 9 bases from V and 5 from J, leaving 19 bases between them. Here the CDR3 DNA reads TGTGCCACGGATCGTAATCCAAGGGGTTATGGCTACACCTTC. Translation: CATDRNPRGYGYTF.

The chain employs TRBV27 and TRBJ2-7; TRBD2 matches at 10 bases. The germline CDR1 and CDR2 sequences are MNHEY and SMNVEV (reference sequence). CDR3 length: 12 residues. V was clipped by 5 bases and J by 12 bases; unmatched bases: 7. CDR3 bases: TGTGCCAGCAGTAACAGCGGGAGGGGTTCGTACTTC. Protein sequence: CASSNSGRGSYF.

This clone was recorded a few times. The CDR3 region is CASSLHRNTEAFF. The CDR3 nucleotides are TGTGCCAGCTCACTTCACAGAAACACTGAAGCTTTCTTT. This chain connects TRBV18 to TRBJ1-1, with D unresolved. The CDR3 is 13 residues long. V was trimmed by 4 bases and J by 2 bases, leaving 8 bases between them. Germline CDR1 and CDR2: KGHSH and LQKENI.

The V gene is TRBV5-1, the J gene TRBJ1-1, with TRBD1 matching 10 bases. The junction had 6 bases not matched to a gene; V was cut back by 3 bases and J by 4 bases. Germline assignment: CDR1 SGHRS and CDR2 YFSETQ. This CDR3 has 15 residues. DNA for the CDR3: TGCGCCAGCAGCTCCGACAGGGGGCAAGGCACTGAAGCTTTCTTT. As protein: CASSSDRGQGTEAFF.

The rearrangement links TRBV21-1 to TRBJ2-2; the table's D call, TRBD2, was not checked against the DNA. TRBV21-1 is flagged as a pseudogene. The CDR3 is 14 residues long. The CDR3 is CASSKRLRTGELFF. CDR3 in DNA: TGTGCCAGCAGCAAACGACTGCGTACCGGGGAGCTGTTTTTT.

This rearrangement joins TRBV10-3 to TRBJ2-2; 12 positions agree with TRBD2. The CDR3 sequence is 14 residues long. V was clipped by 6 bases and J by 4 bases; unmatched bases: 0. Per germline, CDR1 ENHRY and CDR2 SYGVKD. The CDR3 sequence is CAIRGLAGTGELFF. DNA for the CDR3: TGTGCCATCAGGGGACTAGCGGGCACCGGGGAGCTGTTTTTT.

The chain couples TRBV9 to TRBJ2-3, with 13 positions matching TRBD2. Germline V lookup: CDR1 SGDLS, CDR2 YYNGEE. There are 18 residues in the CDR3. With V trimmed by 3 bases and J by 2 bases, 9 bases remained unmatched. CDR3 sequence (DNA): TGTGCCAGCAGCGCGACTAGCGGGGGGACCTCCCCCACAGATACGCAGTATTTT. Translation: CASSATSGGTSPTDTQYF. Drawing the rest from reference TRBV9 and TRBJ2-3, the complete variable domain is DSGVTQTPKHLITATGQRVTLRCSPRSGDLSVYWYQQSLDQGLQFLIQYYNGEERAKGNILERFSAQQFPDLHSELNLSSLELGDSALYFCASSATSGGTSPTDTQYFGPGTRLTVL.

This chain connects TRBV19 to TRBJ1-6; 7 nucleotides agree with TRBD1. Germline CDR1 and CDR2: LNHDA and SQIVND (reference sequence). This CDR3 region has 14 residues. The V and J ends lost 3 bases and 4 bases, in that order; junction bases with no gene match: 0. CDR3 nucleotide sequence: TGTGCCAGTAGTATGGGACAGTATAATTCACCCCTCCACTTT. This gives the protein CASSMGQYNSPLHF. Drawing the rest from reference TRBV19 and TRBJ1-6, the complete variable domain is DGGITQSPKYLFRKEGQNVTLSCEQNLNHDAMYWYRQDPGQGLRLIYYSQIVNDFQKGDIAEGYSVSREKKESFPLTVTSAQKNPTAFYLCASSMGQYNSPLHFGNGTRLTVT.

The chain links TRBV14 to TRBJ1-2; 11 positions agree with TRBD1. The CDR3 has 17 residues. The J segment lost 3 bases and the V segment lost 1 base, leaving 7 bases of the junction unmatched. Per the germline V gene, CDR1 is SGHDN and CDR2 is FVKESK. CDR3: CASSQGRTGGLYYGYTF. In DNA form, the CDR3 reads TGTGCCAGCAGCCAAGGCCGGACAGGGGGCCTCTACTATGGCTACACCTTC. The whole variable domain, remainder taken from reference TRBV14 and TRBJ1-2, is EAGVTQFPSHSVIEKGQTVTLRCDPISGHDNLYWYRRVMGKEIKFLLHFVKESKQDESGMPNNRFLAERTGGTYSTLKVQPAELEDSGVYFCASSQGRTGGLYYGYTFGSGTRLTVV.